One and the same sample provided the 19 T cell receptor beta chains below, sequenced in a study of cytomegalovirus exposure and HLA in healthy donors. It was with 60 Vbeta and 13 Jbeta primers that the PCR ran. TCRdb keeps only in-frame clones here, not all; method: immunoSEQ multiplex PCR. The top ten hold about 2.5% of the sample, which has approximately 100,000 clones, 74% seen once. Material for sequencing was PBMCs. Receptors were obtained from a man between 50 and 59 years old in good health and CMV-seropositive.

CDR3 sequence reads: CASSKEVGYNTEAFF. CDR3 bases: TGTGCCAGCAGCAAAGAGGTCGGGTACAACACTGAAGCTTTCTTT. This sequence joins TRBV7-8 and TRBJ1-1; D gene ambiguous. This CDR3 has 15 amino acids. The germline V gene encodes CDR1 SGHVS and CDR2 FQNEAQ. V was pared by 5 bases and J by 2 bases, with 15 bases between.

V is TRBV4-2 and J is TRBJ2-2, with D possibly being TRBD2 (6 bases). Trimming pared 0 bases from V and 5 bases from J, leaving 13 bases between. Germline values: CDR1 LGHNA, CDR2 YNFKEQ. This CDR3 region has 16 residues. CDR3 residues: CASSQDGGAGTGELFF. DNA for the CDR3: TGTGCCAGCAGCCAAGATGGAGGGGCGGGGACCGGGGAGCTGTTTTTT.

This chain links TRBV4-2 with TRBJ2-2; D is perhaps TRBD2 (6 bases). The CDR3 runs to 15 residues. The V end was cut by 1 base, the J end by 5 bases, with 11 bases between. The germline gives CDR1 LGHNA, CDR2 YNFKEQ. The DNA of the CDR3 is TGTGCCAGCAGCCAAGCGCTAGCGAGTACCGGGGAGCTGTTTTTT. Amino acid sequence: CASSQALASTGELFF.

The chain has TRBV7-6 and TRBJ1-1, with TRBD1 identical over 8 bases. This CDR3 has 15 amino acids. Losses at the gene ends were 2 bases for V and 5 bases for J; bases not matched to a gene: 7. From germline, CDR1 is SGHVS and CDR2 FNYEAQ. The CDR3 bases are TGTGCCAGCAGCTTAAGAACAGGGGGGGGAACTGAAGCTTTCTTT. It yields the protein CASSLRTGGGTEAFF.

The rearrangement uses TRBV4-1 and TRBJ2-5; 8 positions match TRBD1. Trimming took 4 bases from V and 4 from J; bases not matched to a gene: 11. CDR1 is MGHRA, CDR2 YSYEKL, per germline. The CDR3 spans 16 residues. CDR3 region: CASSPLGQGTGETQYF. The CDR3 DNA reads TGCGCCAGCAGCCCACTCGGACAGGGTACAGGAGAGACCCAGTACTTC.

V is TRBV5-6 and J is TRBJ1-5; unclear D gene. The CDR3 has 12 amino acids. Germline V gene data show CDR1 as SGHDT and CDR2 as YYEEEE. V lost 4 bases to trimming and J lost 6 bases, with 8 bases between them. In DNA form, the CDR3 reads TGTGCCAGCAGCCTTTCAGGTCAGCCCCAGCATTTT. It encodes CASSLSGQPQHF.

This rearrangement joins TRBV5-1 to TRBJ2-1, with 11 bases matching TRBD2. The CDR3 spans 18 residues. Trimming took 3 bases from V and 0 from J; bases not matched to a gene: 8. Germline V gives CDR1 SGHRS, CDR2 YFSETQ. CDR3 nucleotides: TGCGCCAGCAGCTCTGGGACTAGCGGCTTCGGCTCCTACAATGAGCAGTTCTTC. It codes for CASSSGTSGFGSYNEQFF.

The chain employs TRBV7-9 and TRBJ2-1; 8 bases fit TRBD1. The CDR3 runs to 16 residues. The trim removed 4 bases at V and 3 bases at J, leaving 8 bases unmatched. Germline values: CDR1 SEHNR, CDR2 FQNEAQ (reference sequence). Here the CDR3 reads CASSSDRGKDYNEQFF. DNA of the CDR3: TGTGCCAGCAGCTCCGACAGGGGTAAGGACTACAATGAGCAGTTCTTC.

The J gene is TRBJ2-2, the V gene TRBV9; 10 nucleotides line up with TRBD2. The CDR3 has 17 amino acids. The germline gives CDR1 SGDLS, CDR2 YYNGEE. The V gene end was trimmed by 0 bases and the J gene end by 4 bases; junction bases not matched to a gene: 6. The CDR3 DNA follows: TGTGCCAGCAGCGTAGCTGGACTAGCGGAGCTCACCGGGGAGCTGTTTTTT. This gives the protein CASSVAGLAELTGELFF. The whole variable domain, filled in from reference TRBV9 and TRBJ2-2, reads DSGVTQTPKHLITATGQRVTLRCSPRSGDLSVYWYQQSLDQGLQFLIQYYNGEERAKGNILERFSAQQFPDLHSELNLSSLELGDSALYFCASSVAGLAELTGELFFGEGSRLTVL.

CDR3 loop: CSGRNSYEQYF. As DNA, the CDR3 is TGCAGTGGAAGAAACAGCTACGAGCAGTACTTC. V usage is TRBV20-1 and J usage is TRBJ2-7; D call uncertain. Germline V gives CDR1 DFQATT, CDR2 SNEGSKA (reference sequence). The CDR3 contains 11 residues. Trimming pared 7 bases from V and 3 bases from J, leaving 10 bases between.

V usage is TRBV19 and J usage is TRBJ2-1; maybe TRBD2 (6 bases). Trimming stripped 5 bases from V and 2 bases from J, with 16 bases between. Germline CDR1 reads LNHDA; CDR2 reads SQIVND (reference sequence). The CDR3 has 16 residues. The CDR3 here is CASSRSGPRTYNEQFF. In DNA form, the CDR3 reads TGTGCCAGTAGTCGGAGCGGGCCGCGGACCTACAATGAGCAGTTCTTC.

This clone showed up just once. The chain recombines TRBV6-5 with TRBJ2-7, with TRBD2 matching over 13 bases. Germline values: CDR1 MNHEY, CDR2 SVGAGI. With 2 bases clipped from V and 8 bases from J, the junction kept 6 bases outside the gene matches. The length of the CDR3 is 15 residues. CDR3: CASSYGTSGEKKQYF. The CDR3 DNA reads TGTGCCAGCAGTTACGGGACTAGCGGGGAAAAAAAGCAGTACTTC.

The J gene is TRBJ1-1, the V gene TRBV15; TRBD1 matches at 10 bases. This CDR3 contains 13 residues. CDR1 and CDR2 from the germline V gene are LNHNV and YYDKDF (reference sequence). J was trimmed by 6 bases and V by 3 bases; bases with no gene match: 1. The CDR3 region is CATSRGTGAEAFF. The CDR3 nucleotides read TGTGCCACCAGCAGGGGGACAGGGGCTGAAGCTTTCTTT.

The chain couples TRBV9 to TRBJ2-5, with D tentatively TRBD2 (6 bases). The CDR3 totals 15 residues. V lost 4 bases and J 1 base, leaving 14 bases between the germline ends. The germline CDR1 and CDR2 sequences are SGDLS and YYNGEE. CDR3 in DNA: TGTGCCAGCAGCCCGAGAGTGGAGGGCCAAGAGACCCAGTACTTC. It encodes CASSPRVEGQETQYF.

This chain joins TRBV2 and TRBJ1-2; TRBD1 might be the D (5 bases). Trimming took 5 bases from V and 5 from J, leaving 12 bases between them. Germline V gene sequence: CDR1 SNHLY, CDR2 FYNNEI. The CDR3 runs to 13 residues. The CDR3 nucleotides are TGTGCCAGCAGTAATCCGGACACGTATGGCTACACCTTC. It yields the protein CASSNPDTYGYTF. The entire variable domain, with the rest obtained from reference TRBV2 and TRBJ1-2, is as follows: EPEVTQTPSHQVTQMGQEVILRCVPISNHLYFYWYRQILGQKVEFLVSFYNNEISEKSEIFDDQFSVERPDGSNFTLKIRSTKLEDSAMYFCASSNPDTYGYTFGSGTRLTVV.

The CDR3 DNA follows: TGTGCCAGCAGCTTCCCCCTAGCGGGAGGGAGAGAGACCCAGTACTTC. Amino acid sequence: CASSFPLAGGRETQYF. V and J are TRBV5-4 and TRBJ2-5, with 12 bases identical to TRBD2. In germline, CDR1 is SGHNT, CDR2 YYREEE (reference sequence). The ends lost 2 bases at V and 4 bases at J; junction bases unmatched: 6. This CDR3 is 16 amino acids long.

This clone was detected once. This chain joins TRBV27 and TRBJ1-2; D is undetermined. The V gene's germline CDR1 is MNHEY and CDR2 SMNVEV (reference sequence). The CDR3 length is 15 residues. Trimming stripped 6 bases from V and 2 bases from J, with 16 bases between. In DNA, the CDR3 is TGTGCCAGCAGCAAGGGAGGGTATCTCAACTATGGCTACACCTTC. Translating gives CASSKGGYLNYGYTF.

V and J are TRBV10-3 and TRBJ2-7; 11 positions agree with TRBD2. CDR3 length equals 15 residues. Per germline, CDR1 ENHRY and CDR2 SYGVKD. The junction had 2 bases not matched to a gene; V was cut back by 4 bases and J by 0 bases. This CDR3 is CAISGLAGSSYEQYF. The CDR3 DNA is TGTGCCATCAGTGGACTAGCGGGGAGCTCCTACGAGCAGTACTTC.

This chain joins TRBV11-2 and TRBJ1-3; D call uncertain. V lost 5 bases and J 2 bases, leaving 13 bases between the germline ends. This CDR3 has 15 amino acids. Germline-derived CDR1 and CDR2 are SGHAT and FQNNGV. The CDR3 protein is CASSPPTGTGNTIYF. The CDR3 coding sequence is TGTGCCAGCAGCCCTCCGACCGGGACTGGAAACACCATATATTTT.